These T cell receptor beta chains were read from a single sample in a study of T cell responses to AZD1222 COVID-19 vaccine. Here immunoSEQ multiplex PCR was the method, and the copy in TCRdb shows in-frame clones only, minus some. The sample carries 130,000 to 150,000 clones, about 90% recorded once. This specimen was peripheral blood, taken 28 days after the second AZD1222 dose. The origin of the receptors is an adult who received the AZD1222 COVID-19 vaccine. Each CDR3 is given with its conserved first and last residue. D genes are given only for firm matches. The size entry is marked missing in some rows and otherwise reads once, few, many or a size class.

TGTGCCAGCAGTTTAGAAGGGGTCTATGGCTACACCTTC CASSLEGVYGYTF TRBJ1-2 . . 13 TRBV12-3/TRBV12-4
TGTGCCAGCTCACCGAGGGATGAAAAACTGTTTTTT CASSPRDEKLFF TRBJ1-4 . . 12 TRBV18
TGCGCCAGCAGCTTGCGTACGGGACAGCATAATTCACCCCTCCACTTT CASSLRTGQHNSPLHF TRBJ1-6 . TRBD1 16 TRBV5-1
TGTGCCAGTAGTAAGTACAGGGGGGGCGGCAATCAGCCCCAGCATTTT CASSKYRGGGNQPQHF TRBJ1-5 . TRBD1 16 TRBV19
TGTGCCAGCGGGCCCGGCAGGGCGTTAGAGCGGATGAACACTGAAGCTTTCTTT CASGPGRALERMNTEAFF TRBJ1-1 . . 18 TRBV5-6
TGTGCCAGCAGCCAAGGAGCGGGAACCGAAAACATTCAGTACTTC CASSQGAGTENIQYF TRBJ2-4 . TRBD2 15 TRBV4-2
TGTGCCTGGAGTACCCTCGGCGGGCGTAATTCACCCCTCCACTTT CAWSTLGGRNSPLHF TRBJ1-6 . . 15 TRBV30
TGCGCCAGCGCCGCAGGCTTTAAAAGCGGGAGCGCTGTAGATACGCAGTATTTT CASAAGFKSGSAVDTQYF TRBJ2-3 . TRBD2 18 TRBV5-1
TGTGCCAGCAGCTTTCTGGCGCCAGATACGCAGTATTTT CASSFLAPDTQYF TRBJ2-3 once . 13 TRBV7-3
TGCAGTGCCACGTCCTATGGCTACACCTTC CSATSYGYTF TRBJ1-2 . . 10 TRBV20-1
TGTGCCATCAGTTCCTTTAGCGGTAGCGGGATGGGCAACGAGCAGTACTTC CAISSFSGSGMGNEQYF TRBJ2-7 . TRBD2 17 TRBV10-3
TGTGCCTGGACACCTCCCGGGCTAGCGGGAGTGGCCGGGGAGCTGTTTTTT CAWTPPGLAGVAGELFF TRBJ2-2 . TRBD2 17 TRBV30
TGTGCCAGCAGCTTAGGGCTAGCGGACTACAATGAGCAGTTCTTC CASSLGLADYNEQFF TRBJ2-1 . TRBD2 15 TRBV7-6
TGTGCCAGCAGTTATACCAGCGTTGGTGGTACGCAGTATTTT CASSYTSVGGTQYF TRBJ2-3 few . 14 TRBV6-2/TRBV6-3
TGCGCCAGCAGCCAAGGGGTAGGAGCTAATGAAAAACTGTTTTTT CASSQGVGANEKLFF TRBJ1-4 once . 15 TRBV4-1
TGCGCCAGCAGCCTGACAGGGTTTCAGCCCCAGCATTTT CASSLTGFQPQHF TRBJ1-5 . TRBD1 13 TRBV5-1
TGCAGCGTTGATAAGGGGGTTGGCACTGAAGCTTTCTTT CSVDKGVGTEAFF TRBJ1-1 . . 13 TRBV29-1
TGCGCCAGCAGCCAGGCAGGGGGCCTGAACACTGAAGCTTTCTTT CASSQAGGLNTEAFF TRBJ1-1 . TRBD1 15 TRBV4-1
TGTGCCAGCAAAACCGGGGCCGACCCGAAAGCTTTCTTT CASKTGADPKAFF TRBJ1-1 . . 13 TRBV27
TGCGCCAGCAGCTTGGTCCCCAGGGGGGACACTGAAGCTTTCTTT CASSLVPRGDTEAFF TRBJ1-1 once TRBD1 15 TRBV5-1
TGTGCCAGCAGCTTCACTAGCCCGGGAGAGCAGTTCTTC CASSFTSPGEQFF TRBJ2-1 . . 13 TRBV9
TGTGCCAGCAGCCGAGGGCAGGGGGTAACCAGGGGGAGCTCCTACGAGCAGTACTTC CASSRGQGVTRGSSYEQYF TRBJ2-7 . TRBD1 19 TRBV7-4